This TCR beta chain was documented in a study of blood T cell repertoires in COVID-19. Across the study: T cells, B-cell-depleted T cells, or PBMCs supplied cDNA or gDNA.

The germline V gene encodes CDR1 MDHEN and CDR2 SYDVKM. This CDR3 spans 14 amino acids. The ends lost 8 bases at V and 2 bases at J; junction bases unmatched: 9. The protocol was immunoSEQ multiplex PCR, while the TCRdb copy is restricted to in-frame clones and leaves out a portion. Of 200,000 to 300,000 clones in the sample, about 90% were seen once. The chain is built from TRBV28 and TRBJ2-7, with 7 bases that match TRBD2. Sequenced input: peripheral blood. This receptor was identified in a person aged 18-35 years with COVID-19, enrolled during active disease. As DNA, the CDR3 is TGTGCCAGCGCGAAGCGGGGCCTAACCTACGAGCAGTACTTC. Protein sequence: CASAKRGLTYEQYF.